The 17 T cell receptor beta chains below were found in one sample sequenced in a study of Ad26.COV2.S vaccination and SARS-CoV-2 variants. Using immunoSEQ multiplex PCR, the repertoire was profiled, and TCRdb retains in-frame clones only, with some absent. Here the sample spans around 400,000 clones, 89% being singletons. Sample treatment: 15 to 20 received Ad26.COV2.S at low or high dose, single or two shots; 5 received placebo; per-sample allocation not given. Day 63 after the first vaccine or placebo injection was the time point for sampling. The sample in question was peripheral blood, obtained in a trial of Ad26.COV2.S vaccine versus placebo. Source of these receptors: a person between 18 and 65 years old who received the Ad26.COV2.S COVID-19 vaccine or a placebo.

The CDR3 bases are TGTGCCATTCCCAAGGACCCTACAGGAAGTACTAACTATGGCTACACCTTC. It yields the protein CAIPKDPTGSTNYGYTF. The chain employs TRBV10-3 and TRBJ1-2; the D gene is possibly TRBD1 (5 bases). Germline V CDR1 and CDR2: ENHRY, SYGVKD. The CDR3 consists of 17 residues. The V and J ends lost 9 bases and 0 bases respectively, with 23 bases between them.

V gene TRBV5-6 combines with J gene TRBJ2-1; 7 positions match TRBD2. With V trimmed by 2 bases and J by 4 bases, 15 bases remained unmatched. The germline CDR1 and CDR2 sequences are SGHDT and YYEEEE. The length of the CDR3 is 18 residues. The CDR3 is CASSFRISREGPYNEQFF. CDR3 sequence (DNA): TGTGCCAGCAGCTTTCGGATCTCGAGGGAGGGCCCGTACAATGAGCAGTTCTTC.

With respect to this clone: The junction does not match germline at one end; this may be a read error. This chain uses TRBV11-1 with TRBJ1-1, with D unclear. Per the germline V gene, CDR1 is SGHAT and CDR2 is FQDESV (reference sequence). The CDR3 sequence is 9 residues long. CDR3 sequence (DNA): TGTGCCAGCAGCCCCCCACCGGTCTTT. Amino acid sequence: CASSPPPVF.

The chain links TRBV7-8 to TRBJ2-3; 10 bases match TRBD2. The CDR3 loop spans 16 amino acids. V dropped 5 bases and J dropped 0; count of bases not matched to a gene: 5. In germline, CDR1 is SGHVS, CDR2 FQNEAQ. The CDR3 protein is CASSPLLAGSTDTQYF. In DNA form, the CDR3 reads TGTGCCAGCAGCCCCTTACTAGCGGGAAGCACAGATACGCAGTATTTT.

The gene calls are TRBV29-1 and TRBJ2-5; TRBD1 or TRBD2 may be the D gene (6 bases each). Trimming left V 0 bases short and J 5 bases short, with 13 bases between. The CDR3 length is 14 residues. Germline V gene sequence: CDR1 SQVTM, CDR2 ANQGSEA. The CDR3 DNA reads as TGCAGCGTTGAAGACCCGAGGGGGAGGGAGACCCAGTACTTC. Protein product: CSVEDPRGRETQYF.

The chain joins TRBV7-9 to TRBJ1-2; the D is unclear. Germline V gives CDR1 SEHNR, CDR2 FQNEAQ (reference sequence). V lost 1 base and J 2 bases, leaving 8 bases between the germline ends. The CDR3 spans 14 residues. The chain's CDR3 is CASSLDGGNYGYTF. CDR3 nucleotide sequence: TGTGCCAGCAGCTTAGATGGCGGAAACTATGGCTACACCTTC.

The rearrangement joins TRBV28 to TRBJ1-2, with D possibly being TRBD1 (5 bases). This CDR3 spans 14 amino acids. Germline V gene data show CDR1 as MDHEN and CDR2 as SYDVKM. V lost 6 bases and J 8 bases, leaving 19 bases between the germline ends. DNA for the CDR3: TGTGCCAGCAGGGCAGGGCAGGGCATAGGAGGCTACACCTTC. The encoded protein is CASRAGQGIGGYTF.

The chain couples TRBV7-9 to TRBJ2-3; D unresolved. Per the germline V gene, CDR1 is SEHNR and CDR2 is FQNEAQ (reference sequence). Trimming cost V 2 bases and J 0 bases, with 6 bases left between them. The CDR3 extends over 14 amino acids. CDR3 sequence (DNA): TGTGCCAGCAGCTTAATCCGTAGCACAGATACGCAGTATTTT. Protein sequence: CASSLIRSTDTQYF.

The table lists this clone with many counts. The gene calls are TRBV19 and TRBJ1-5; D uncertain. CDR3 length: 14 residues. Between the trimmed V and J ends, which lost 9 bases and 2 bases, there was a span of 14 bases. Germline CDR1 LNHDA, CDR2 SQIVND (reference sequence). The CDR3 here is CASRSRNGNQPQHF. The CDR3 region has the DNA TGTGCCAGCCGCTCCAGGAACGGCAATCAGCCCCAGCATTTT.

The gene calls are TRBV30 and TRBJ1-3, with D perhaps matching TRBD1 (5 bases). The germline V and J ends were trimmed by 0 bases and 10 bases, with 13 bases remaining between them. Germline V gene data show CDR1 as GTSNPN and CDR2 as SVGIG (reference sequence). The CDR3 has 13 amino acids. CDR3 residues: CAWSVRAGRTIYF. Written as DNA, the CDR3 is TGTGCCTGGAGTGTAAGGGCGGGACGGACCATATATTTT.

This chain uses TRBV6-6 with TRBJ2-7; no clear D gene. CDR1 and CDR2 (germline): MNHNY, SVGAGI (reference sequence). Trimming pared 2 bases from V and 6 bases from J, leaving 11 bases between. The CDR3 consists of 13 residues. In DNA, the CDR3 is TGTGCCAGCAGTTACATGCCACAGCGCGAGCAGTACTTC. This encodes CASSYMPQREQYF.

The rearrangement links TRBV11-3 to TRBJ2-3; 9 positions agree with TRBD2. The CDR3 runs 16 residues. Germline V lookup: CDR1 SGHNT, CDR2 YENEEA. J lost 4 bases, V lost 1 base, and 6 bases had no gene match. CDR3 residues: CASSLGGGRAADTQYF. Written as DNA, the CDR3 is TGTGCCAGCAGCTTAGGTGGCGGGAGGGCCGCAGATACGCAGTATTTT.

The chain uses TRBV6-1 and TRBJ1-2; possible D gene TRBD1, 5 bases. V was cut by 1 base and J by 2 bases, with 14 bases left in between. The CDR3 is made up of 16 amino acids. Germline lookup yields CDR1 MNHNS and CDR2 SASEGT. The CDR3 protein is CASSEGQGGFNYGYTF. The CDR3 DNA is TGTGCCAGCAGTGAAGGTCAGGGAGGTTTCAACTATGGCTACACCTTC.

The chain recombines TRBV27 with TRBJ2-4, with 14 bases aligning to TRBD2. From germline, CDR1 is MNHEY and CDR2 SMNVEV (reference sequence). The CDR3 has 17 amino acids. V gave up 3 bases and J gave up 4 bases; unmatched junction bases: 5. The CDR3: CASSFRGTSGGKNIQYF. CDR3 nucleotide sequence: TGTGCCAGCAGTTTCCGAGGGACTAGCGGGGGTAAAAACATTCAGTACTTC.

The genes are TRBV6-4 and TRBJ2-1; 13 nucleotides align to TRBD2. The germline gives CDR1 MRHNA, CDR2 SNTAGT. The V and J ends lost 3 bases and 1 base, in that order; junction bases with no gene match: 9. This CDR3 is 19 amino acids long. CDR3 nucleotides: TGTGCCAGCAGTGAAACGGGACTAGCGGGGACGAGGTCCTACAATGAGCAGTTCTTC. The encoded protein is CASSETGLAGTRSYNEQFF.

This rearrangement joins TRBV5-1 to TRBJ2-3; 9 bases are a match to TRBD2. J lost 1 base, V lost 1 base, and 1 base had no gene match. Germline V gene data show CDR1 as SGHRS and CDR2 as YFSETQ. The CDR3 consists of 15 residues. The CDR3 nucleotides read TGCGCCAGCAGCTTGTCTAGCGGGGGCACAGATACGCAGTATTTT. Its translation: CASSLSSGGTDTQYF.

The chain employs TRBV6-1 and TRBJ1-5; a weak D match, TRBD1 (5 bases). Trimming removed 0 bases from V and 1 base from J, with 10 bases in between. There are 16 residues in the CDR3. Germline CDR1 and CDR2: MNHNS and SASEGT. The CDR3 reads CASSEAARQSNQPQHF. The CDR3 coding sequence is TGTGCCAGCAGTGAAGCGGCCAGACAGAGCAATCAGCCCCAGCATTTT.